This T cell receptor beta chain was recorded in a study of blood T cells in healthy people across ages. Points from the study as a whole: Long-lived donors had more naive CD4+ cells and higher diversity than aged donors.

CDR3 size: 14 residues. Unmatched junction bases numbered 6, after V lost 3 bases and J lost 4 bases. The germline gives CDR1 DFQATT, CDR2 SNEGSKA (reference sequence). Details on this clonotype: Its matching antigen is unknown.

The second PCR ran about 6 to 11 cycles with a sample-barcoded 5' primer and J-beta primers. Tagging of each cDNA molecule was performed by a template-switch adaptor with 12 random nucleotides. In TCRdb, the 5' RACE reads were re-called with MiXCR into one record per CDR3 protein. The sample holds approximately 320,000 distinct CDR3 sequences; less than 30% are singletons and the top ten take around 30%. V gene TRBV20-1 combines with J gene TRBJ2-1; 7 bases align to TRBD2. Sequencing used blood. This TCR derives from a woman between 65 and 79 years old in good health. The CDR3 region has the DNA TGCAGTGCTAGTGAGCTAGCGGCATACAATGAGCAGTTCTTC. Residues: CSASELAAYNEQFF.